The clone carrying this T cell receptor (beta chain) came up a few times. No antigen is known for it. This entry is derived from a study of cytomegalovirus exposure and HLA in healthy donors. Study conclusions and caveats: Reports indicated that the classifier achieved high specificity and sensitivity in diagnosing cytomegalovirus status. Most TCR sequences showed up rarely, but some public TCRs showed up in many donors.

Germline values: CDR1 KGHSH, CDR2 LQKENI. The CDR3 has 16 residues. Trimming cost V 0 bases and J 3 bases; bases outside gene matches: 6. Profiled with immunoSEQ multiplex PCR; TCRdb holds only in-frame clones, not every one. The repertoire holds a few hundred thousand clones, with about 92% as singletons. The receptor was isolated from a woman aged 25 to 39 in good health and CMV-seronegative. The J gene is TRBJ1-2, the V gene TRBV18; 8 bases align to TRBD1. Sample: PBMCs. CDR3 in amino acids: CASSPPQDRADYGYTF. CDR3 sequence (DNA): TGTGCCAGCTCACCACCCCAGGACAGGGCAGACTATGGCTACACCTTC.